A selection of T cell receptor beta chains follows, all from one sample in a study of yellow fever vaccine responses in identical twins. TCRdb analysed the RT-PCR reads with MiXCR anew, one entry per CDR3 protein. This table holds about 14,000 distinct CDR3 sequences, about 88% found once. The sequencing used T cells from blood (PBMCs), unsorted or a sorted subset (not recorded which), collected before or after yellow fever vaccination (not recorded which). The receptors were sampled from a woman aged 18-29 years who received the yellow fever vaccine. The CDR3 runs from the conserved cysteine through the conserved F or W. Each record gives: V gene, clone size, D gene, J gene, CDR3 DNA, CDR3 protein. D genes are given only for firm matches. Clone size is given for some rows only: seen once, a few or many times, or a class if the clone is expanded.

TRBV5-1	NA	NA	TRBJ1-2	TGCGCCAGCAGCCCCTCTGATGAAGGGCGGGGCTACACCTTC	CASSPSDEGRGYTF
TRBV6-2/TRBV6-3	NA	TRBD1	TRBJ2-1	TGTGCCAGCAGTTACACCGACAGGGCCCTTTACAATGAGCAGTTCTTC	CASSYTDRALYNEQFF
TRBV28	NA	NA	TRBJ2-6	TGTGCCAGCAGTTTGTCGAGAGGTGGGGCCAACGTCCTGACTTTC	CASSLSRGGANVLTF
TRBV7-6	NA	TRBD1	TRBJ1-5	TGTGCCAGCAGCTCGGGGACAGGGCTTCAGCCCCAGCATTTT	CASSSGTGLQPQHF
TRBV12-3/TRBV12-4	NA	NA	TRBJ1-4	TGTGCCAGCAGTTTACCTAATGAAAAACTGTTTTTT	CASSLPNEKLFF
TRBV5-1	NA	TRBD2	TRBJ2-1	TGCGCCAGCAGCTTGGACGGTAGCGGGGGGGCCAATGAGCAGTTCTTC	CASSLDGSGGANEQFF
TRBV7-9	few	NA	TRBJ1-1	TGTGCCAGCAGCGACGGCCTCAACACTGAAGCTTTCTTT	CASSDGLNTEAFF
TRBV6-1	NA	TRBD2	TRBJ2-5	TGTGCCAGCAGCCTCAGCGGGGGGGCCGGTGAGACCCAGTACTTC	CASSLSGGAGETQYF
TRBV13	NA	NA	TRBJ2-5	TGTGCCAGCAGGGGACACCAAGAGACCCAGTACTTC	CASRGHQETQYF
TRBV20-1	NA	NA	TRBJ1-4	TGCAGTGGATTGGCGGACTACAATGAAAAACTGTTTTTT	CSGLADYNEKLFF
TRBV11-2	once	NA	TRBJ1-6	TGTGCCAGCAGCGGGCAGAATAATTTAAATTCACCCCTCCACTTT	CASSGQNNLNSPLHF
TRBV4-1	NA	TRBD2	TRBJ2-5	TGCGCCAGCAGCCAAGTGCGGGGGGCTAATCAAGAGACCCAGTACTTC	CASSQVRGANQETQYF
TRBV29-1	NA	TRBD1	TRBJ1-1	TGCAGCGTCCGGACAGGGTTCACTGAAGCTTTCTTT	CSVRTGFTEAFF
TRBV10-3	NA	NA	TRBJ2-1	TGTGCCATCAGCTCTAGCATAGACTACAATGAGCAGTTCTTC	CAISSSIDYNEQFF
TRBV4-1	NA	NA	TRBJ1-2	TGCGCCAGCAGCCGAGGGGGGATCATCCGACTTTTTAACTATGGCTACACCTTC	CASSRGGIIRLFNYGYTF
TRBV25-1	NA	NA	TRBJ2-1	TGTGCCAGCAGTGAAGTCGGACAGTACAATGAGCAGTTCTTC	CASSEVGQYNEQFF
TRBV12-3/TRBV12-4	NA	NA	TRBJ1-5	TGTGCCAGCAGTTGGGCTGCAAATAGCAATCAGCCCCAGCATTTT	CASSWAANSNQPQHF
TRBV9	NA	TRBD2	TRBJ2-5	TGTGCCAGCAGCACGCTTTCTAGCGGGGGTCGGGAGACCCAGTACTTC	CASSTLSSGGRETQYF
TRBV13	NA	TRBD2	TRBJ2-7	TGTGCCAGCAGCGCGGTGCTAGCGGGAGGGTCCGAGCAGTACTTC	CASSAVLAGGSEQYF
TRBV7-9	once	NA	TRBJ2-5	TGTGCCAGCAGCTGGGGCGGGGGCCAGTACCAAGAGACCCAGTACTTC	CASSWGGGQYQETQYF
TRBV11-1	NA	NA	TRBJ2-2	TGTGCCAGCAGCTTAGGGAGCGCCGGGGAGCTGTTTTTT	CASSLGSAGELFF
TRBV25-1	NA	NA	TRBJ2-5	TGTGCCAGCAGTGAATGGCAGCAAGAGACCCAGTACTTC	CASSEWQQETQYF
TRBV19	few	NA	TRBJ1-1	TGTGCCAGTAGTAGGACCCCGAACACTGAAGCTTTCTTT	CASSRTPNTEAFF
TRBV7-6	NA	NA	TRBJ1-4	TGTGCCAGCAGCTTAATTGGACAGAATGAAAAACTGTTTTTT	CASSLIGQNEKLFF
TRBV29-1	NA	NA	TRBJ1-1	TGCAGCGCTGCCGGGACATCCGCCTCCCTATTAAACACTGAAGCTTTCTTT	CSAAGTSASLLNTEAFF
TRBV9	NA	NA	TRBJ2-2	TGTGCCAGCAGCGTCTCCGGGACTTTAGACGGGGAGCTGTTTTTT	CASSVSGTLDGELFF
TRBV18	once	TRBD2	TRBJ2-3	TGTGCCAGCTCACCCAGCGGGAGTTTAACAGATACGCAGTATTTT	CASSPSGSLTDTQYF
TRBV2	NA	NA	TRBJ1-5	TGTGCCAGCAGTGGACAGACTAGCAATCAGCCCCAGCATTTT	CASSGQTSNQPQHF
TRBV5-5	NA	NA	TRBJ1-4	TGTGCCAGCAGGCCCCGGACCGACGCAACTAATGAAAAACTGTTTTTT	CASRPRTDATNEKLFF
TRBV5-1	NA	NA	TRBJ2-7	TGCGCCAGCAGCTTGGCCTGGGATCGGGCCTACGAGCAGTACTTC	CASSLAWDRAYEQYF